This TCR beta chain was sequenced during a study of blood T cell repertoires in COVID-19. Sequenced by immunoSEQ multiplex PCR; TCRdb stores in-frame clones only, minus some. The sample records over 70,000 clones, about 87% being singletons. Germline V gives CDR1 KGHSH, CDR2 LQKENI. This CDR3 region has 15 residues. Trimming at V came to 3 bases and at J to 9 bases, leaving 6 bases not matched to a gene. Sequenced: peripheral blood. The source is a man older than 75 with acute or convalescent COVID-19. The chain couples TRBV18 to TRBJ2-1, with 12 bases identical to TRBD1. CDR3 sequence: CASSPGQGAPGEQFF. CDR3 in DNA: TGTGCCAGCTCACCGGGACAGGGGGCGCCCGGTGAGCAGTTCTTC. Full variable domain (missing parts from reference TRBV18 and TRBJ2-1): NAGVMQNPRHLVRRRGQEARLRCSPMKGHSHVYWYRQLPEEGLKFMVYLQKENIIDESGMPKERFSAEFPKEGPSILRIQQVVRGDSAAYFCASSPGQGAPGEQFFGPGTRLTVL.